One and the same sample provided the 7 T cell receptor beta chains below, sequenced in a study of T-cell memory formation after mild COVID-19. TCRdb reprocessed the 5' RACE reads via MiXCR and lists one record per CDR3 protein. The top ten hold 7% to 9% of the sample, which has a few hundred thousand distinct CDR3 sequences, about 20% seen once. Sequencing was done on a sample of PBMCs or a T cell subset sorted from them (not recorded which). These receptor sequences come from an adult woman who had mild COVID-19 (a few samples of this study predate the infection). Cell type and time point are not known.

The chain recombines TRBV5-1 with TRBJ2-3; D ambiguous. Germline V lookup: CDR1 SGHRS, CDR2 YFSETQ. CDR3 length equals 14 residues. The germline V and J ends were trimmed by 5 bases and 4 bases, with 14 bases remaining between them. CDR3: CASRETGLADTQYF. The DNA of the CDR3 is TGCGCCAGCAGGGAGACGGGTTTGGCAGATACGCAGTATTTT.

The chain uses TRBV7-2 and TRBJ1-2; TRBD1 matches at 12 bases. The CDR3 sequence is 16 residues long. Trimming removed 1 base from V and 2 bases from J; junction bases left unmatched: 2. Per the germline V gene, CDR1 is SGHTA and CDR2 is FQGNSA. CDR3 DNA sequence: TGTGCCAGCAGCTTAGGGGGACAGGGGGCGAACTATGGCTACACCTTC. Protein sequence: CASSLGGQGANYGYTF.

The chain uses TRBV19 and TRBJ2-3; 10 bases map to TRBD1. V lost 8 bases and J lost 2; bases outside the gene matches: 4. The germline gives CDR1 LNHDA, CDR2 SQIVND (reference sequence). The CDR3 is 14 amino acids. The CDR3 coding sequence is TGTGCCAGTGACGACAGGGGGCTCACAGATACGCAGTATTTT. It codes for CASDDRGLTDTQYF.

This clonotype was seen a few times. The CDR3 spells CASRGHRVTYNEQFF. DNA for the CDR3: TGTGCCAGCAGGGGCCACAGGGTTACCTACAATGAGCAGTTCTTC. The rearrangement links TRBV6-2 or TRBV6-3 to TRBJ2-1; tentatively, D is TRBD1 (6 bases). The CDR3 contains 15 residues. Germline V CDR1 and CDR2: MNHEY, SVGEGT. V was trimmed by 6 bases and J by 2 bases, leaving 14 bases between them.

This clonotype was seen a handful of times. The gene calls are TRBV4-1 and TRBJ1-1; TRBD1 might be the D (5 bases). In germline, CDR1 is MGHRA, CDR2 YSYEKL. The CDR3 consists of 14 residues. Trimming shortened V by 4 bases and J by 1 base, and 10 bases separated the two germline ends. CDR3 loop: CASSRKQENTEAFF. The CDR3 nucleotides read TGCGCCAGCAGCCGAAAACAGGAGAACACTGAAGCTTTCTTT.

The CDR3 region is CASSYYGGDYGYTF. CDR3 DNA: TGTGCCAGCAGTTACTACGGGGGCGACTATGGCTACACCTTC. V gene TRBV6-2 or TRBV6-3 combines with J gene TRBJ1-2; tentatively, D is TRBD1 (6 bases). Germline CDR1 reads MNHEY; CDR2 reads SVGEGT. The ends were cut back, 1 base at V and 3 bases at J, with 9 bases in the middle. This CDR3 spans 14 amino acids.

This clonotype appeared a few times. J is TRBJ1-2 and V is TRBV4-2, with D possibly TRBD1 on 5 matching bases. Per the germline V gene, CDR1 is LGHNA and CDR2 is YNFKEQ. CDR3 length: 15 amino acids. The V and J ends lost 1 base and 1 base respectively, with 10 bases between them. CDR3 residues: CASSQGDGGNYGYTF. As DNA, the CDR3 is TGTGCCAGCAGCCAAGGGGATGGGGGTAACTATGGCTACACCTTC.